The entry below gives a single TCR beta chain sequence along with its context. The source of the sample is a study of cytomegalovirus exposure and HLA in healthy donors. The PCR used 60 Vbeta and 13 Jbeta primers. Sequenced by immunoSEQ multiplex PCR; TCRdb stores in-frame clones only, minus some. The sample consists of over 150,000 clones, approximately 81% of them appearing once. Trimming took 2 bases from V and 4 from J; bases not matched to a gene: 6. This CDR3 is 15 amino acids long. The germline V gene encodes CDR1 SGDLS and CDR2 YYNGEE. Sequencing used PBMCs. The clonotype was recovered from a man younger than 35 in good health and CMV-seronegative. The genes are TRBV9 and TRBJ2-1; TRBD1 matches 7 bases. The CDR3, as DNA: TGTGCCAGCAGCGTTTTACAGGGGAATTACAATGAGCAGTTCTTC. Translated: CASSVLQGNYNEQFF.